The TCR beta chain described here comes from a study of Ad26.COV2.S vaccination and SARS-CoV-2 variants. Across the whole study: Donor joined the COV1001 Ad26.COV2.S trial arm. Intramuscularly, Ad26.COV2.S was given either once or twice, 56 days apart. General observations from the study: Measurement of non-spike TCR breadth gave similar results in vaccine and placebo recipients.

Regarding this clone: Its antigen is unknown.

Libraries were prepared by immunoSEQ multiplex PCR; TCRdb keeps only in-frame clonotypes and omits some of them. In the table there are around 320,000 clones, approximately 86% of which are singletons. The treatment denotes: some 19 received Ad26.COV2.S at low or high dose, single or two shots; about 5 received placebo; per-sample allocation not given. Day 63 following the first vaccine or placebo injection was when the samples were taken. Its platform was an Ad26 vector, and its expressed antigen was Wuhan-strain SARS-CoV-2 spike. The clonotype originates from a person between 18 and 60 years old who received the Ad26.COV2.S COVID-19 vaccine or a placebo. The sequenced sample was peripheral blood, obtained in a trial of Ad26.COV2.S vaccine versus placebo.

The CDR3 here is CASRYTQGSEQFF. CDR3 nucleotides: TGTGCCAGCAGATACACACAGGGGAGTGAGCAGTTCTTC. V and J are TRBV6-5 and TRBJ2-1, with TRBD1 matching over 7 bases. J lost 9 bases, V lost 6 bases, and 8 bases had no gene match. The CDR3 runs 13 residues. Germline assignment: CDR1 MNHEY and CDR2 SVGAGI.